This T cell receptor (beta chain) was captured by sequencing in a study of post-analysis software for immune sequencing data. Overall study: Disease courses included relapsing-remitting, secondary progressive and progressive-relapsing multiple sclerosis.

Findings and limits, study-wide: Compared with controls, patients had more of 4 to 6 TRBV segments, including TRBV5-6, TRBV5-1 and TRBV20-1. For normalized Chao1 diversity, multiple sclerosis patients scored significantly lower than controls did. Strong co-clustering by F measure was seen for same-batch samples.

Built from TCR beta cDNA, the libraries had unique molecular identifiers in them. TCRdb analysed the PCR reads with MiXCR anew, one entry per CDR3 protein. The table records 750,000 to 950,000 distinct CDR3 sequences, roughly half of them present only once. This clonotype has a handful of counts. Its antigen is as yet unknown. The CDR3 consists of 15 residues. The ends lost 6 bases at V and 4 bases at J; junction bases unmatched: 11. The TCR was taken from a girl aged 10-17 years with multiple sclerosis. This chain joins TRBV12-3 or TRBV12-4 and TRBJ1-2; 7 bases align to TRBD1. Source material: blood. CDR3 residues: CASRETGIRGYGYTF. The CDR3 DNA reads TGTGCCAGCAGGGAGACAGGGATCAGGGGCTATGGCTACACCTTC.